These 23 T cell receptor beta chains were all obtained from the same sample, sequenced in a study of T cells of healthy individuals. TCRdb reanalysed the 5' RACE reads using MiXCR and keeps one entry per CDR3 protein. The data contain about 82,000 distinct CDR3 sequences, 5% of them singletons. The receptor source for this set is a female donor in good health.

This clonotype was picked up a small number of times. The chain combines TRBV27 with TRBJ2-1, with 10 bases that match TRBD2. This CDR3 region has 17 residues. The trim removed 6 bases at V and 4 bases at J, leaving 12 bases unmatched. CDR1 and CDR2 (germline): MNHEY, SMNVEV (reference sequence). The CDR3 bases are TGTGCCAGCAGCCTTGCTGGACTAGCGGACAGGTACAATGAGCAGTTCTTC. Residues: CASSLAGLADRYNEQFF.

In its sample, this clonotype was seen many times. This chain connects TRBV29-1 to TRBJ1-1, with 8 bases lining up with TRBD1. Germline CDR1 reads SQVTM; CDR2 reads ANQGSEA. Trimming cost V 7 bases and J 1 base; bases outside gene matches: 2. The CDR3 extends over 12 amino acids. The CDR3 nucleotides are TGCAGCGGTGGACAGGGGAACACTGAAGCTTTCTTT. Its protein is CSGGQGNTEAFF. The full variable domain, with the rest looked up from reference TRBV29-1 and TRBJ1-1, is SAVISQKPSRDICQRGTSLTIQCQVDSQVTMMFWYRQQPGQSLTLIATANQGSEATYESGFVIDKFPISRPNLTFSTLTVSNMSPEDSSIYLCSGGQGNTEAFFGQGTRLTVV.

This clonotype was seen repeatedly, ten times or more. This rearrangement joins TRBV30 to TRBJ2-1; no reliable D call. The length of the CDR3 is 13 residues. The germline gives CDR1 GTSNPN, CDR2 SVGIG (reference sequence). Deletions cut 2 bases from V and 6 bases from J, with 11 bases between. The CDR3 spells CAWSPLMGNEQFF. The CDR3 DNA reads TGTGCCTGGAGTCCCCTAATGGGCAATGAGCAGTTCTTC.

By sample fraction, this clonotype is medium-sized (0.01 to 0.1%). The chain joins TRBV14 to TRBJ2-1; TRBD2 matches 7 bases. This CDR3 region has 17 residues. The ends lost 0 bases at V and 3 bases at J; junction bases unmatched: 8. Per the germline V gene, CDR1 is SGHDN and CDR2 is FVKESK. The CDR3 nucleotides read TGTGCCAGCAGCCAAGAGGTTGGAGCGGGATTCTACAATGAGCAGTTCTTC. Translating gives CASSQEVGAGFYNEQFF. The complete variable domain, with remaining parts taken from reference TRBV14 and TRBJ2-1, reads EAGVTQFPSHSVIEKGQTVTLRCDPISGHDNLYWYRRVMGKEIKFLLHFVKESKQDESGMPNNRFLAERTGGTYSTLKVQPAELEDSGVYFCASSQEVGAGFYNEQFFGPGTRLTVL.

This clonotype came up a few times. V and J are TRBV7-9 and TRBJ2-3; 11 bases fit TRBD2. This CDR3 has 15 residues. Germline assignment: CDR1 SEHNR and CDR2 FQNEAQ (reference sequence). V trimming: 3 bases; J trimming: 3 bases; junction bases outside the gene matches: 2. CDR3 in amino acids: CASSFSGRATDTQYF. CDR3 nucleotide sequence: TGTGCCAGCAGCTTTAGCGGGAGGGCGACAGATACGCAGTATTTT.

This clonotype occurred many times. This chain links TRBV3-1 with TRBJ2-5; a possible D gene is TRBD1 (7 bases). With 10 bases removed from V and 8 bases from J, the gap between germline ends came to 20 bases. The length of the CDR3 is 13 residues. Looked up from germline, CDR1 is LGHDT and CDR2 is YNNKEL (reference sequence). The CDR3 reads CAILGGGTRTQYF. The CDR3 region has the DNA TGTGCCATCCTCGGAGGGGGCACAAGAACCCAGTACTTC.

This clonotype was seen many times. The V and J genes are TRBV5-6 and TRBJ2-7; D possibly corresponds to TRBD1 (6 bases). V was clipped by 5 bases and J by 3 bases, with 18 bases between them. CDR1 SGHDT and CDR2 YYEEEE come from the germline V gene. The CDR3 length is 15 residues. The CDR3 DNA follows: TGTGCCAGCAGTACACAGGGAAATTTCCTCTACGAGCAGTACTTC. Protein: CASSTQGNFLYEQYF.

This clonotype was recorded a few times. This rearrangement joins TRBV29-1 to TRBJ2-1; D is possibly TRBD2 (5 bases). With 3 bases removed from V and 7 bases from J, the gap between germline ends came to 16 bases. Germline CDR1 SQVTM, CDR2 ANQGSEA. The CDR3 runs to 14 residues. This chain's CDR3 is CSVDMIGSGNEQFF. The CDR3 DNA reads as TGCAGCGTTGATATGATTGGGAGTGGTAATGAGCAGTTCTTC.

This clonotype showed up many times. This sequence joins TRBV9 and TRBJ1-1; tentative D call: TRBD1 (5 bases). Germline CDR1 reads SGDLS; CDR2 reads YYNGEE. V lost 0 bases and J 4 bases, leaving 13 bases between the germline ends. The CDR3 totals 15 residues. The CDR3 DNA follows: TGTGCCAGCAGCGTAGAGGAGGGGTACGCCACTGAAGCTTTCTTT. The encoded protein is CASSVEEGYATEAFF.

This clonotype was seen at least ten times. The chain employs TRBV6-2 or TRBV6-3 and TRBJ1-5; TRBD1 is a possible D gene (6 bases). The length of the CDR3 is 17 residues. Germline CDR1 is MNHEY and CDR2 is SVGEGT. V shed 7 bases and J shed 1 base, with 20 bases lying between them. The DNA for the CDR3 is TGTGCCAGCAACCACCCGAGGGGGGGTTGGAGCAATCAGCCCCAGCATTTT. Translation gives CASNHPRGGWSNQPQHF.

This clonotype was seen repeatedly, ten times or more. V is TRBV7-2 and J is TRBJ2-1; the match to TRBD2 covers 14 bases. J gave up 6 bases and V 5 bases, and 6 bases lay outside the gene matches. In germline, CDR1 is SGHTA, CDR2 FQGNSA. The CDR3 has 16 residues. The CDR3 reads CASSRETSGRGNEQFF. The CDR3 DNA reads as TGTGCCAGCAGCAGAGAGACTAGCGGGAGGGGCAATGAGCAGTTCTTC.

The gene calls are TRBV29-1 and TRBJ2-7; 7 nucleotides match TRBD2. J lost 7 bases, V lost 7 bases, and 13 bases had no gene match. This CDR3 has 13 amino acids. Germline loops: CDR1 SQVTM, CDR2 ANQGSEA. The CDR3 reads CSAGTGGFSEQYF. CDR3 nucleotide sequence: TGCAGCGCAGGGACGGGGGGTTTCTCGGAGCAGTACTTC.

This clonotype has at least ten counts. For the CDR3, the DNA is TGTGCCAGCAGTCCCCTGGGCTATGGCTACACCTTC. It translates to CASSPLGYGYTF. The chain links TRBV27 to TRBJ1-2; unclear D gene. Trimming pared 5 bases from V and 4 bases from J, leaving 8 bases between. The CDR3 spans 12 residues. Per the germline V gene, CDR1 is MNHEY and CDR2 is SMNVEV (reference sequence).

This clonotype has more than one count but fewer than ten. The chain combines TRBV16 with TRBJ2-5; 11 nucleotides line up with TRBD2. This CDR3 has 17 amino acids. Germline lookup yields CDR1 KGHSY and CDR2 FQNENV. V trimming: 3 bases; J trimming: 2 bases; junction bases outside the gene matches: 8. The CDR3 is CASSQGTSGVTQETQYF. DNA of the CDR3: TGTGCCAGCAGCCAGGGGACTAGCGGAGTAACACAAGAGACCCAGTACTTC.

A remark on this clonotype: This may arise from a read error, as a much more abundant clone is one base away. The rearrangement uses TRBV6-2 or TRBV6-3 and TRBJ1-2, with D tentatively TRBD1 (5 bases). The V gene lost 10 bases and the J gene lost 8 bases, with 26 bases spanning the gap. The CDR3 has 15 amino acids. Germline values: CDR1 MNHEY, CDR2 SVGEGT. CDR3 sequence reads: CATARLGHDGLGYTF. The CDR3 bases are TGTGCCACCGCCCGCCTAGGACACGATGGCTTGGGCTACACCTTC.

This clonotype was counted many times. CDR3 loop: CSAREVGGGGAKNIQYF. CDR3 in DNA: TGCAGTGCTAGAGAAGTGGGGGGGGGAGGAGCCAAAAACATTCAGTACTTC. The V and J genes are TRBV20-1 and TRBJ2-4, with 7 positions matching TRBD2. The V and J ends lost 0 bases and 0 bases, in that order; junction bases with no gene match: 8. Germline V gene sequence: CDR1 DFQATT, CDR2 SNEGSKA (reference sequence). CDR3 size: 17 residues.

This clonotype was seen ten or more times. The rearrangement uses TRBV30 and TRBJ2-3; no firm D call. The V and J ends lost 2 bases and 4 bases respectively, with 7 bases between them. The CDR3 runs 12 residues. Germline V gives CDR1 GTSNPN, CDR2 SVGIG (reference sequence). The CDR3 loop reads CAWSPGPDTQYF. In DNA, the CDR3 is TGTGCCTGGAGTCCTGGACCAGATACGCAGTATTTT.

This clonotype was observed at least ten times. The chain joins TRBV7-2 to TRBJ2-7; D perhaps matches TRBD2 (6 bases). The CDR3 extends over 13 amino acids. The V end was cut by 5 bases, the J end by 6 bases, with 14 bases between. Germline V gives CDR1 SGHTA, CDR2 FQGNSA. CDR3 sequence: CASSRTGLGEQYF. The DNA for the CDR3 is TGTGCCAGCAGCCGTACGGGACTCGGCGAGCAGTACTTC.

For the CDR3, the DNA is TGTGCTAGTGGTTTGCCCATGGGTTATGGCTACACCTTC. Amino acid sequence: CASGLPMGYGYTF. The chain carries TRBV12-5 and TRBJ1-2; D is unclear. Per germline, CDR1 LGHNT and CDR2 FRNRAP. Trimming left V 2 bases short and J 5 bases short, with 9 bases between. The CDR3 runs to 13 residues.

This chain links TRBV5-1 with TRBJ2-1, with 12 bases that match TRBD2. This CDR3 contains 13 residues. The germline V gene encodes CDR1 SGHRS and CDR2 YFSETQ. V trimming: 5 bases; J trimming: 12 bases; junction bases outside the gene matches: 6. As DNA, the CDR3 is TGCGCCAGCAGGCCTAGCGGGGGGGAGGTGCAGTTCTTC. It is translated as CASRPSGGEVQFF.

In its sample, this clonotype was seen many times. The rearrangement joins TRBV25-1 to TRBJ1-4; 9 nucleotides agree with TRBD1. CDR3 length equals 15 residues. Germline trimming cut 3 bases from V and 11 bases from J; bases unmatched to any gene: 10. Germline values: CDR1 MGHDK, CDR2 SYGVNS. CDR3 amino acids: CASSDPTGGAWKLFF. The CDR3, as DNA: TGTGCCAGCAGTGATCCCACAGGGGGCGCGTGGAAACTGTTTTTT.

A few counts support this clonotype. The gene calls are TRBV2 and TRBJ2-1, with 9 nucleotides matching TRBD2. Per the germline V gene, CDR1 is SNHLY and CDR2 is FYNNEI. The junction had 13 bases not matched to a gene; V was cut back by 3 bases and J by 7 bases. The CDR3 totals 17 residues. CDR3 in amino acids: CASSDWVAGAPGNEQFF. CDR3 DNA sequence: TGTGCCAGCAGTGATTGGGTAGCGGGAGCTCCTGGGAATGAGCAGTTCTTC.

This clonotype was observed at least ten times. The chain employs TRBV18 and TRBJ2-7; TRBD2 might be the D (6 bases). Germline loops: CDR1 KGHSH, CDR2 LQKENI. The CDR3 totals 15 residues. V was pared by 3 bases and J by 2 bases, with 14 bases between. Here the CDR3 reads CASSPPPVAAYEQYF. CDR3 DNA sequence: TGTGCCAGCTCACCCCCCCCAGTAGCGGCCTACGAGCAGTACTTC.